A single sample is the source of the 31 T cell receptor beta chains below, sequenced in a study of cytomegalovirus exposure and HLA in healthy donors (dated by TCRdb to the late 2010s). To prepare the library, the immunoSEQ multiplex PCR assay was applied. For the multiplex PCR, a mixture combining 60 forward primers for TCR Vbeta segments and 13 reverse primers for TCR Jbeta segments was used. The immuneACCESS repertoire file appears here via TCRdb, limited to in-frame rearrangements. These files lack a portion of the clones; in checked studies, under half of the deficit traces to unresolved V genes, and the cause of the others is not known. This sample gives 200,000 or so clones in total; just under 80% of them show up just once. The ten largest account for 4.5% to 7.5% of the sample. Sequencing input: PBMCs. Source of these receptors: a woman younger than 45 in good health and CMV-seropositive.

The genes are TRBV29-1 and TRBJ1-1; a weak D match, TRBD1 (6 bases). Germline assignment: CDR1 SQVTM and CDR2 ANQGSEA. The CDR3 runs 12 residues. With 4 bases removed from V and 5 bases from J, the gap between germline ends came to 11 bases. This chain's CDR3 is CSVALGATEAFF. As DNA, the CDR3 is TGCAGCGTTGCGTTGGGGGCGACTGAAGCTTTCTTT.

The V gene is TRBV2, the J gene TRBJ2-1; TRBD2 aligns across 12 bases. The CDR3 runs 15 residues. The germline gives CDR1 SNHLY, CDR2 FYNNEI. V lost 8 bases and J lost 11; bases outside the gene matches: 13. CDR3 residues: CASSPGLAGLSKQFF. DNA of the CDR3: TGTGCCAGCTCTCCGGGACTAGCGGGCCTATCGAAGCAGTTCTTC.

The rearrangement joins TRBV5-6 to TRBJ2-2, with TRBD1 matching over 7 bases. Trimming took 4 bases from V and 7 from J; bases not matched to a gene: 10. This CDR3 is built from 15 residues. The V gene's germline CDR1 is SGHDT and CDR2 YYEEEE. CDR3 sequence: CASSPETGPHGELFF. In nucleotides, the CDR3 is TGTGCCAGCAGCCCCGAGACAGGGCCACACGGGGAGCTGTTTTTT.

The genes are TRBV5-1 and TRBJ2-7; no clear D gene. This CDR3 region has 13 residues. V dropped 2 bases and J dropped 1 base, with 7 bases sitting between them. Germline loops: CDR1 SGHRS, CDR2 YFSETQ. CDR3 DNA sequence: TGCGCCAGCAGCTTCGCGGTGTCCTACGAGCAGTACTTC. Its protein product is CASSFAVSYEQYF. The full variable domain, completed using reference TRBV5-1 and TRBJ2-7, is KAGVTQTPRYLIKTRGQQVTLSCSPISGHRSVSWYQQTPGQGLQFLFEYFSETQRNKGNFPGRFSGRQFSNSRSEMNVSTLELGDSALYLCASSFAVSYEQYFGPGTRLTVT.

This sequence joins TRBV4-3 and TRBJ2-1, with 11 bases fitting TRBD2. Germline-derived CDR1 and CDR2 are LGHNA and YSLEER. This CDR3 contains 17 residues. J was trimmed by 1 base and V by 4 bases; bases with no gene match: 6. The CDR3 DNA follows: TGCGCCAGCAGCCCAGAGCTAGCGGGGGGTTCCTACAATGAGCAGTTCTTC. Its protein is CASSPELAGGSYNEQFF.

This sequence joins TRBV7-2 and TRBJ2-7; possible D gene TRBD2, 6 bases. Germline CDR1 reads SGHTA; CDR2 reads FQGNSA. Deletions cut 3 bases from V and 3 bases from J, with 15 bases between. The CDR3 loop spans 15 amino acids. CDR3 nucleotides: TGTGCCAGCAGCTTGGCCTCGGGACTCTACTACGAGCAGTACTTC. It is translated as CASSLASGLYYEQYF.

The rearrangement links TRBV21-1 to TRBJ2-7; the listed D gene, TRBD1, was not tested against the DNA. TRBV21-1 is assigned pseudogene status. The CDR3 totals 17 residues. This chain's CDR3 is CASSNPGGTGIRCEQYF. In nucleotides, the CDR3 is TGTGCCAGCAGCAACCCAGGGGGGACAGGGATTCGCTGCGAGCAGTACTTC.

The V and J genes are TRBV9 and TRBJ1-3; D gene uncertain. The length of the CDR3 is 16 residues. V lost 4 bases and J lost 1, with 15 bases in between. Germline V gives CDR1 SGDLS, CDR2 YYNGEE. CDR3 amino acids: CASSPNLGRSGNTIYF. The CDR3 DNA follows: TGTGCCAGCAGCCCAAACCTTGGGAGGTCTGGAAACACCATATATTTT.

J is TRBJ2-5 and V is TRBV2; 11 positions agree with TRBD2. The CDR3 covers 15 residues. Germline V lookup: CDR1 SNHLY, CDR2 FYNNEI. V was clipped by 9 bases and J by 11 bases; unmatched bases: 17. CDR3 loop: CASGLAGSTTREQYF. The CDR3 DNA follows: TGTGCCAGTGGACTAGCGGGCTCAACGACGCGGGAGCAGTACTTC.

CDR3 sequence reads: CASSLRASGETQYF. DNA of the CDR3: TGTGCCAGCAGCTTAAGGGCTAGCGGGGAGACCCAGTACTTC. The chain uses TRBV7-3 and TRBJ2-5; the match to TRBD2 covers 8 bases. The CDR3 is 14 residues long. Trimming took 1 base from V and 5 from J; bases not matched to a gene: 3. Germline loops: CDR1 SGHTA, CDR2 FQGTGA.

This rearrangement joins TRBV1 to TRBJ2-1; the DNA was not compared with TRBD2, the D call given in the table. TRBV1 is termed a pseudogene. The CDR3 loop spans 15 amino acids. CDR3: CTSSLSRSSYNEQFF. The CDR3 DNA is TGCACCAGCAGCCTTAGCCGTAGCTCCTACAATGAGCAGTTCTTC.

The V call is TRBV7-6, the J call TRBJ2-1, with TRBD1 matching 8 bases. V dropped 9 bases and J dropped 7; count of bases not matched to a gene: 11. Germline V gene sequence: CDR1 SGHVS, CDR2 FNYEAQ. The CDR3 is 14 residues long. The CDR3 is CASSAGGGQNEQFF. In DNA form, the CDR3 reads TGTGCCAGTTCCGCAGGGGGCGGACAAAATGAGCAGTTCTTC. The full variable domain, in which reference TRBV7-6 and TRBJ2-1 provide the parts outside the CDR3, is GAGVSQSPRYKVTKRGQDVALRCDPISGHVSLYWYRQALGQGPEFLTYFNYEAQQDKSGLPNDRFSAERPEGSISTLTIQRTEQRDSAMYRCASSAGGGQNEQFFGPGTRLTVL.

The V gene is TRBV7-9, the J gene TRBJ2-1; TRBD2 aligns across 13 bases. Germline V gives CDR1 SEHNR, CDR2 FQNEAQ (reference sequence). The CDR3 spans 17 residues. V lost 5 bases, J lost 3 bases, and 7 bases stayed unmatched. CDR3 in DNA: TGTGCCAGCAGCCCAGGGACTAGCGGGATTCGCTACAATGAGCAGTTCTTC. Translated: CASSPGTSGIRYNEQFF.

The sample holds one count of this clone. The rearrangement links TRBV7-9 to TRBJ1-2; possibly TRBD1 for D (6 bases). There are 14 residues in the CDR3. V was shortened by 1 base and J by 8 bases, with 14 bases between the two germline ends. Germline V gene data show CDR1 as SEHNR and CDR2 as FQNEAQ (reference sequence). DNA of the CDR3: TGTGCCAGCAGCTTAGTTCAGGGGCCCAAAGGCTACACCTTC. Translated: CASSLVQGPKGYTF.

V is TRBV19 and J is TRBJ2-1; 8 bases agree with TRBD2. CDR1 and CDR2 (germline): LNHDA, SQIVND (reference sequence). With V trimmed by 5 bases and J by 2 bases, 8 bases remained unmatched. The CDR3 totals 16 residues. CDR3 residues: CASSSGGTLAYNEQFF. CDR3 nucleotide sequence: TGTGCCAGTAGTTCGGGGGGGACACTAGCCTACAATGAGCAGTTCTTC. Drawing the rest from reference TRBV19 and TRBJ2-1, the complete variable domain is DGGITQSPKYLFRKEGQNVTLSCEQNLNHDAMYWYRQDPGQGLRLIYYSQIVNDFQKGDIAEGYSVSREKKESFPLTVTSAQKNPTAFYLCASSSGGTLAYNEQFFGPGTRLTVL.

V gene TRBV5-1 combines with J gene TRBJ2-1, with 7 positions matching TRBD2. This CDR3 is built from 16 residues. The junction had 9 bases not matched to a gene; V was cut back by 4 bases and J by 2 bases. Per germline, CDR1 SGHRS and CDR2 YFSETQ. The CDR3 is CASSQRGVGTYNEQFF. As DNA, the CDR3 is TGCGCCAGCAGCCAACGGGGGGTGGGAACCTACAATGAGCAGTTCTTC.

This chain connects TRBV6-4 to TRBJ2-3, with 14 bases matching TRBD2. With V trimmed by 8 bases and J by 3 bases, 7 bases remained unmatched. The CDR3 extends over 16 amino acids. Germline V gene lookup returns CDR1 MRHNA and CDR2 SNTAGT. Here the CDR3 reads CASGGLAGGGTDTQYF. The CDR3 nucleotides are TGTGCCAGCGGAGGACTAGCGGGAGGAGGGACAGATACGCAGTATTTT.

The rearrangement links TRBV28 to TRBJ2-3; 10 nucleotides match TRBD2. CDR1 and CDR2 from the germline V gene are MDHEN and SYDVKM. V shed 0 bases, J shed 2 bases, and the junction held 5 bases outside the gene matches. The CDR3 has 17 residues. The CDR3 here is CASSLWASGGFTDTQYF. Here the CDR3 DNA reads TGTGCCAGCAGTTTATGGGCTAGCGGGGGATTCACAGATACGCAGTATTTT.

The chain links TRBV6-5 to TRBJ2-1; D is possibly TRBD2 (5 bases). Looked up from germline, CDR1 is MNHEY and CDR2 is SVGAGI. Trimming removed 6 bases from V and 4 bases from J, with 10 bases in between. The length of the CDR3 is 13 residues. The CDR3 nucleotides are TGTGCCAGCAGCCGAGCGGATTACAATGAGCAGTTCTTC. Amino acid sequence: CASSRADYNEQFF.

The chain employs TRBV9 and TRBJ2-4; TRBD1 aligns across 7 bases. Germline CDR1 reads SGDLS; CDR2 reads YYNGEE. The CDR3 length is 16 residues. The V gene end was trimmed by 3 bases and the J gene end by 7 bases; junction bases not matched to a gene: 13. The CDR3 is CASSEGTVGLGNIQYF. In nucleotides, the CDR3 is TGTGCCAGCAGCGAGGGGACAGTCGGCTTGGGGAACATTCAGTACTTC. The variable domain in full, with the rest retrieved from reference TRBV9 and TRBJ2-4, is DSGVTQTPKHLITATGQRVTLRCSPRSGDLSVYWYQQSLDQGLQFLIQYYNGEERAKGNILERFSAQQFPDLHSELNLSSLELGDSALYFCASSEGTVGLGNIQYFGAGTRLSVL.

For the CDR3, the DNA is TGTGCCAGCAGCTCCCTAGCGGGGGGGGAGTACGAGCAGTACTTC. It yields the protein CASSSLAGGEYEQYF. This rearrangement joins TRBV7-2 to TRBJ2-7; 12 nucleotides align to TRBD2. The germline V gene has CDR1 SGHTA and CDR2 FQGNSA. Trimming took 4 bases from V and 4 from J; bases not matched to a gene: 5. The CDR3 sequence is 15 residues long.

The rearrangement uses TRBV15 and TRBJ1-5; tentatively, D is TRBD1 (5 bases). The length of the CDR3 is 15 residues. From germline, CDR1 is LNHNV and CDR2 YYDKDF (reference sequence). The V gene lost 4 bases and the J gene lost 7 bases, with 17 bases spanning the gap. In DNA, the CDR3 is TGTGCCACCAGCATCCTAAGGAGGGGAGTCCAGCCCCAGCATTTT. It encodes CATSILRRGVQPQHF.

J is TRBJ1-1 and V is TRBV7-9; D unresolved. In germline, CDR1 is SEHNR, CDR2 FQNEAQ (reference sequence). This CDR3 has 13 amino acids. Trimming shortened V by 10 bases and J by 0 bases, and 12 bases separated the two germline ends. In DNA, the CDR3 is TGTGCCATCCCGGGAGACGTGAACACTGAAGCTTTCTTT. It is translated as CAIPGDVNTEAFF.

V usage is TRBV4-3 and J usage is TRBJ2-1, with 9 bases that match TRBD1. Per the germline V gene, CDR1 is LGHNA and CDR2 is YSLEER. The CDR3 has 15 amino acids. V shed 2 bases, J shed 6 bases, and the junction held 5 bases outside the gene matches. CDR3 in DNA: TGCGCCAGCAGCCAACGGGCGACAGGGGGCAATGAGCAGTTCTTC. Its protein product is CASSQRATGGNEQFF.

The chain couples TRBV5-4 to TRBJ2-2; D is possibly TRBD2 (6 bases). Germline lookup yields CDR1 SGHNT and CDR2 YYREEE (reference sequence). CDR3 length: 16 residues. V was trimmed by 0 bases and J by 4 bases, leaving 13 bases between them. In DNA form, the CDR3 reads TGTGCCAGCAGCTTGGCTGCTAGCGTAGTCACCGGGGAGCTGTTTTTT. Translation: CASSLAASVVTGELFF. The full variable domain, completed using reference TRBV5-4 and TRBJ2-2, is ETGVTQSPTHLIKTRGQQVTLRCSSQSGHNTVSWYQQALGQGPQFIFQYYREEENGRGNFPPRFSGLQFPNYSSELNVNALELDDSALYLCASSLAASVVTGELFFGEGSRLTVL.

The V gene is TRBV11-2, the J gene TRBJ2-1; 9 nucleotides line up with TRBD2. Germline V gene data show CDR1 as SGHAT and CDR2 as FQNNGV. Trimming cost V 5 bases and J 5 bases; bases outside gene matches: 13. The CDR3 totals 17 residues. The CDR3 nucleotides read TGTGCCAGCAGCATTAGACCGGGACTAGCTAGGAACAATGAGCAGTTCTTC. This translates into CASSIRPGLARNNEQFF.

Note on this clone: One end of the junction does not line up with germline, which may come from a read error. The V call is TRBV7-9, the J call TRBJ2-7; 9 nucleotides agree with TRBD1. The germline V gene has CDR1 SEHNR and CDR2 FQNEAQ (reference sequence). The CDR3 spans 16 residues. CDR3 sequence (DNA): TGTTCCAGCAGCTTAGATATGTGGGGACAGGGCTACGAGCAGTACTTC. It specifies CSSSLDMWGQGYEQYF.

V usage is TRBV9 and J usage is TRBJ1-2, with 9 bases that match TRBD1. Germline V gives CDR1 SGDLS, CDR2 YYNGEE. This CDR3 is 15 amino acids long. V lost 0 bases to trimming and J lost 6 bases; unmatched junction nucleotides: 6. CDR3 amino acids: CASSVGGQGLNGYTF. The CDR3 DNA reads as TGTGCCAGCAGCGTAGGGGGACAGGGTCTAAATGGCTACACCTTC.

V and J are TRBV6-5 and TRBJ2-2; TRBD2 aligns across 8 bases. This CDR3 has 16 amino acids. With 0 bases clipped from V and 7 bases from J, the junction kept 7 bases outside the gene matches. From germline, CDR1 is MNHEY and CDR2 SVGAGI. The DNA of the CDR3 is TGTGCCAGCAGTTACTCGGAGCGGGAGAGGGGCGGGGAGCTGTTTTTT. Its protein product is CASSYSERERGGELFF.

This chain connects TRBV5-1 to TRBJ1-2; the match to TRBD1 covers 7 bases. Per the germline V gene, CDR1 is SGHRS and CDR2 is YFSETQ. The CDR3 has 14 residues. The V and J ends lost 3 bases and 4 bases, in that order; junction bases with no gene match: 6. CDR3 sequence (DNA): TGCGCCAGCAGCTCCCCGACAGGGTTCTATGGCTACACCTTC. Protein: CASSSPTGFYGYTF.

This clone has just one count. The chain is built from TRBV9 and TRBJ2-7; 8 bases are a match to TRBD2. The V and J ends lost 0 bases and 7 bases, in that order; junction bases with no gene match: 12. The CDR3 contains 16 residues. CDR1 is SGDLS, CDR2 YYNGEE, per germline. DNA of the CDR3: TGTGCCAGCAGCGTAGGTTGGGGGGGCGGGGGGATGGAGCAGTACTTC. It codes for CASSVGWGGGGMEQYF.